This passage covers 26 T cell receptor beta chains from one sample sequenced in a study of technical replicates of blood from a handful of donors (TCRdb year 2017). The library was produced with the immunoSEQ multiplex PCR assay. The table comes from immuneACCESS by way of TCRdb, which keeps in-frame sequences with V and J called. Part of the clones is missing from these tables; in studies checked, under half for an unresolved V gene and the rest for unknown reasons. In all, the sample holds over 50,000 clones, and around 86% of those were seen once. The top ten clonotypes cover 4% to 5.5% of the sample. Sequencing was carried out using PBMCs. Receptors were obtained from a human donor in good health. Some clones in this sample may be carry-over from other donors' samples.

The chain carries TRBV7-2 and TRBJ2-7; a weak D match, TRBD1 (5 bases). Germline V gives CDR1 SGHTA, CDR2 FQGNSA. Trimming pared 7 bases from V and 0 bases from J, leaving 13 bases between. This CDR3 region has 14 residues. The CDR3 DNA reads as TGTGCCAGCAAGCAGGACATGAGCTCCTACGAGCAGTACTTC. The encoded protein is CASKQDMSSYEQYF.

J is TRBJ2-1 and V is TRBV23-1; 8 nucleotides agree with TRBD2. TRBV23-1 is an ORF for which the function is uncertain. This CDR3 is 18 amino acids long. Trimming cost V 4 bases and J 5 bases; bases outside gene matches: 16. The CDR3 loop reads CASSRPSGAGDADNEQFF. The CDR3 DNA is TGCGCCAGCAGTCGCCCTTCTGGAGCGGGGGACGCGGACAATGAGCAGTTCTTC.

This chain links TRBV2 with TRBJ2-3, with a possible D match to TRBD1 (5 bases). From germline, CDR1 is SNHLY and CDR2 FYNNEI. The CDR3 covers 17 residues. V shed 6 bases and J shed 0 bases, with 19 bases lying between them. Here the CDR3 DNA reads TGTGCCAGCAGCGCCGAGACTGGGGCACCTAGCACAGATACGCAGTATTTT. This translates into CASSAETGAPSTDTQYF.

The rearrangement links TRBV7-6 to TRBJ1-1, with TRBD1 as a possible D gene (5 bases). The CDR3 runs 15 residues. Germline-derived CDR1 and CDR2 are SGHVS and FNYEAQ. The ends were cut back, 3 bases at V and 1 base at J, with 12 bases in the middle. The CDR3 DNA reads as TGTGCCAGCAGCTTGGTGGAGGGGTCGAACACTGAAGCTTTCTTT. Translating it yields CASSLVEGSNTEAFF.

The chain uses TRBV6-6 and TRBJ1-6; D not resolved. Trimming pared 5 bases from V and 11 bases from J, leaving 19 bases between. Germline lookup yields CDR1 MNHNY and CDR2 SVGAGI (reference sequence). This CDR3 region has 15 residues. CDR3: CASSHGSSGGTPLHF. CDR3 coding DNA: TGTGCCAGCAGTCATGGGTCCTCGGGAGGAACACCCCTCCACTTT.

This rearrangement joins TRBV2 to TRBJ2-7, with 7 positions matching TRBD1. The CDR3 runs to 13 residues. V gave up 4 bases and J gave up 3 bases; unmatched junction bases: 3. Germline V CDR1 and CDR2: SNHLY, FYNNEI. Written as DNA, the CDR3 is TGTGCCAGCAGTGGACAGGGAAACTACGAGCAGTACTTC. Its protein product is CASSGQGNYEQYF.

The rearrangement links TRBV9 to TRBJ1-4; possibly TRBD1 for D (5 bases). The germline CDR1 and CDR2 sequences are SGDLS and YYNGEE. Trimming cost V 1 base and J 4 bases, with 11 bases left between them. There are 15 residues in the CDR3. The DNA of the CDR3 is TGTGCCAGCAGCGTACGGCAGGGTGTTAATGAAAAACTGTTTTTT. This sequence encodes CASSVRQGVNEKLFF.

The chain joins TRBV6-1 to TRBJ2-7, with D perhaps matching TRBD1 (6 bases). Germline CDR1 MNHNS, CDR2 SASEGT. The V and J ends lost 3 bases and 6 bases respectively, with 15 bases between them. The CDR3 spans 14 residues. The CDR3 DNA sequence: TGTGCCAGCAGTGACGGTCCGGGACAAGTCGAGCAGTACTTC. Protein sequence: CASSDGPGQVEQYF.

The chain has TRBV11-2 and TRBJ1-1; D is perhaps TRBD1 (5 bases). Per germline, CDR1 SGHAT and CDR2 FQNNGV. There are 11 residues in the CDR3. V was cut by 5 bases and J by 8 bases, with 9 bases left in between. As DNA, the CDR3 is TGTGCCAGCAGCGGCCGACAGGAAGCTTTCTTT. Translation: CASSGRQEAFF.

This clone appeared once. The chain has TRBV18 and TRBJ2-7; maybe TRBD1 (5 bases). The germline gives CDR1 KGHSH, CDR2 LQKENI. V lost 3 bases and J 6 bases, leaving 9 bases between the germline ends. The CDR3 contains 12 residues. CDR3 bases: TGTGCCAGCTCACCGGCTAGGGGCGAGCAGTACTTC. This codes for CASSPARGEQYF.

In this sample, this clone turned up many times. The V and J genes are TRBV10-2 and TRBJ1-4, with a possible D match to TRBD1 (5 bases). Germline assignment: CDR1 WSHSY and CDR2 SAAADI. V was trimmed by 4 bases and J by 6 bases, leaving 9 bases between them. The CDR3 has 13 amino acids. The CDR3 is CASSGGMDEKLFF. The CDR3 DNA sequence: TGCGCCAGCAGTGGGGGCATGGATGAAAAACTGTTTTTT.

The gene calls are TRBV2 and TRBJ2-2, with 10 bases identical to TRBD2. J gave up 3 bases and V 6 bases, and 10 bases lay outside the gene matches. Germline CDR1 is SNHLY and CDR2 is FYNNEI. The CDR3 length is 17 residues. The CDR3 DNA is TGTGCCAGCAGAGAGGGTAGGCTAGCGGGAGACACCGGGGAGCTGTTTTTT. Amino acids: CASREGRLAGDTGELFF.

This chain links TRBV29-1 with TRBJ2-1; tentatively, D is TRBD1 (6 bases). From germline, CDR1 is SQVTM and CDR2 ANQGSEA. Trimming took 7 bases from V and 3 from J, leaving 10 bases between them. This CDR3 is 12 amino acids long. The CDR3 DNA is TGCAGCGGACAGGACAGCTACAATGAGCAGTTCTTC. Its translation: CSGQDSYNEQFF.

This chain uses TRBV18 with TRBJ2-7; 7 bases fit TRBD1. With V trimmed by 6 bases and J by 6 bases, 2 bases remained unmatched. From germline, CDR1 is KGHSH and CDR2 LQKENI. CDR3 length: 11 amino acids. In nucleotides, the CDR3 is TGTGCCAGCTCTCGGGACAGCGAGCAGTACTTC. Protein: CASSRDSEQYF.

The rearrangement joins TRBV5-1 to TRBJ2-7, with TRBD1 as a possible D gene (5 bases). Trimming cost V 4 bases and J 1 base, with 18 bases left between them. This CDR3 is 16 amino acids long. The V gene's germline CDR1 is SGHRS and CDR2 YFSETQ. CDR3 in amino acids: CASSPTATGDSYEQYF. CDR3 coding DNA: TGCGCCAGCAGCCCAACGGCCACAGGTGATTCCTACGAGCAGTACTTC.

The V gene is TRBV2, the J gene TRBJ2-5; tentative D call: TRBD2 (6 bases). In germline, CDR1 is SNHLY, CDR2 FYNNEI. The CDR3 sequence is 11 residues long. V was shortened by 8 bases and J by 3 bases, with 7 bases between the two germline ends. CDR3 in amino acids: CASGEEETQYF. Here the CDR3 DNA reads TGTGCCAGCGGGGAGGAAGAGACCCAGTACTTC.

The CDR3: CASSGWTASSYEQYF. CDR3 coding DNA: TGCGCCAGCAGCGGATGGACAGCAAGCTCCTACGAGCAGTACTTC. The chain recombines TRBV5-1 with TRBJ2-7; weak D call: TRBD1 (6 bases). Between the trimmed V and J ends, which lost 4 bases and 0 bases, there was a span of 14 bases. This CDR3 is built from 15 residues. Germline CDR1 is SGHRS and CDR2 is YFSETQ. The whole variable domain, remainder taken from reference TRBV5-1 and TRBJ2-7, is KAGVTQTPRYLIKTRGQQVTLSCSPISGHRSVSWYQQTPGQGLQFLFEYFSETQRNKGNFPGRFSGRQFSNSRSEMNVSTLELGDSALYLCASSGWTASSYEQYFGPGTRLTVT.

The genes are TRBV16 and TRBJ1-3; D possibly corresponds to TRBD1 (5 bases). This CDR3 is built from 16 residues. The V end lost 1 base, the J end lost 1 base, and 11 bases lay between the germline ends. Germline V gene sequence: CDR1 KGHSY, CDR2 FQNENV. CDR3 in amino acids: CASSQFLPGSGNTIYF. The CDR3, as DNA: TGTGCCAGCAGCCAATTTCTCCCAGGGTCTGGAAACACCATATATTTT.

This chain joins TRBV6-1 and TRBJ2-1; tentative D call: TRBD1 (7 bases). Germline CDR1 and CDR2: MNHNS and SASEGT. This CDR3 comprises 16 residues. The V gene lost 2 bases and the J gene lost 7 bases, with 18 bases spanning the gap. The DNA of the CDR3 is TGTGCCAGCAGTGAACGAGGAGGGGGCCTAGGGAATGAGCAGTTCTTC. It specifies CASSERGGGLGNEQFF.

The rearrangement uses TRBV25-1 and TRBJ1-1; no clear D gene. Trimming cost V 6 bases and J 6 bases, with 17 bases left between them. The germline CDR1 and CDR2 sequences are MGHDK and SYGVNS. The CDR3 extends over 14 amino acids. The CDR3 loop is CASSQASHSAEAFF. Here the CDR3 DNA reads TGTGCCAGCAGCCAGGCCAGCCATAGTGCTGAAGCTTTCTTT.

This clone was seen a few times. The CDR3 region is CASSPAGAAGNTIYF. DNA for the CDR3: TGTGCCAGCTCACCAGCGGGGGCTGCTGGAAACACCATATATTTT. The chain recombines TRBV18 with TRBJ1-3, with TRBD1 as a possible D gene (6 bases). V lost 2 bases and J lost 2, with 10 bases in between. This CDR3 spans 15 amino acids. Germline V gives CDR1 KGHSH, CDR2 LQKENI.

The chain uses TRBV9 and TRBJ2-3; 11 nucleotides align to TRBD2. The germline V gene encodes CDR1 SGDLS and CDR2 YYNGEE. CDR3 size: 17 residues. Trimming at V came to 6 bases and at J to 0 bases, leaving 9 bases not matched to a gene. The CDR3 loop reads CASTRTSGYTSTDTQYF. The CDR3 DNA is TGTGCCAGCACCCGGACTAGCGGGTACACTAGCACAGATACGCAGTATTTT. The full variable domain, its missing parts supplied by reference TRBV9 and TRBJ2-3, is DSGVTQTPKHLITATGQRVTLRCSPRSGDLSVYWYQQSLDQGLQFLIQYYNGEERAKGNILERFSAQQFPDLHSELNLSSLELGDSALYFCASTRTSGYTSTDTQYFGPGTRLTVL.

The rearrangement links TRBV5-6 to TRBJ1-2, with unresolved D. The germline V and J ends were trimmed by 4 bases and 8 bases, with 18 bases remaining between them. CDR1 and CDR2 (germline): SGHDT, YYEEEE. The CDR3 is 14 amino acids. The CDR3 here is CASSPFRAPLGYTF. In DNA form, the CDR3 reads TGTGCCAGCAGCCCGTTTAGAGCCCCGTTGGGCTACACCTTC.

The V gene is TRBV6-6, the J gene TRBJ2-7; tentative D call: TRBD2 (6 bases). This CDR3 region has 16 residues. Germline V CDR1 and CDR2: MNHNY, SVGAGI (reference sequence). V shed 6 bases and J shed 0 bases, with 18 bases lying between them. Here the CDR3 DNA reads TGTGCCAGCAGCTCGCGGGACCCGGAAAGCTCCTACGAGCAGTACTTC. Its translation is CASSSRDPESSYEQYF.

The chain joins TRBV9 to TRBJ2-5, with 13 bases identical to TRBD2. V was pared by 1 base and J by 2 bases, with 8 bases of the junction left unmatched. Germline CDR1 and CDR2: SGDLS and YYNGEE. The length of the CDR3 is 18 residues. CDR3 sequence (DNA): TGTGCCAGCAGCGTACGTCTGGGACTAGCGGGGACACAAGAGACCCAGTACTTC. Translating it yields CASSVRLGLAGTQETQYF.

The chain recombines TRBV4-2 with TRBJ1-2; D call uncertain. The CDR3 extends over 14 amino acids. Trimming cost V 3 bases and J 8 bases, with 16 bases left between them. Germline-derived CDR1 and CDR2 are LGHNA and YNFKEQ. The CDR3 DNA reads as TGTGCCAGCAGCCACTCTCTTGGGCCCGGCGGCTACACCTTC. Protein product: CASSHSLGPGGYTF.